This TCR beta chain was captured by sequencing in a study of T cell repertoires in cytomegalovirus infection. As for the study in general: It was the public TCR beta signatures that indicated both CMV infection and matching HLA type. Study-wide results and limits: Individuals carrying CMV plus the relevant HLA were identified by cumulative frequency of public TCR beta families. Clonotypes of TCR beta that were HLA-C-restricted and CMV-specific dominated the ex vivo response.

TCRdb ran MiXCR on the reads and lists one entry per CDR3 protein. The data hold some 300,000 distinct CDR3 sequences, with about 9.1% observed a single time. At least ten counts were recorded for this clonotype. Its antigen remains unknown. Between the trimmed V and J ends, which lost 6 bases and 10 bases, there was a span of 16 bases. In germline, CDR1 is MNHEY, CDR2 SMNVEV (reference sequence). CDR3 size: 14 residues. The chain uses TRBV27 and TRBJ1-6; no firm D call. Sequenced input: PBMCs. This clonotype was obtained from a human donor in good health (CMV status not recorded). Some clones in this sample may be carry-over from other donors' samples. The DNA of the CDR3 is TGTGCCAGCAGCCGGGAAATGGCCTGGTCACCCCTCCACTTT. Translation: CASSREMAWSPLHF.